This paragraph reports one T cell receptor (beta chain). Sorted subsets were amplified in replicate PCRs using around 220 ng DNA, approximately 30,000 T cell genomes. Sequencing was performed with immunoSEQ multiplex PCR; in TCRdb, only in-frame clones are kept and a portion is missing. The table shows around 1.4 million clones, with 98% to 99% occurring only once. This CDR3 is 13 amino acids long. V was clipped by 5 bases and J by 5 bases, with 12 bases between them. Germline CDR1 and CDR2: SGHTA and FQGTGA. These data come from a study of shared clonotypes between healthy human individuals. On the study more broadly: In total, the donors were a couple of women and a few men aged 18 to 49.

The CD4+ fraction was divided into a CD45RA+ naive subset and a CD45RA-negative memory subset. The V and J genes are TRBV7-3 and TRBJ2-5, with D possibly matching TRBD1 (5 bases). Input material: naive CD4+ T cells sorted from blood. Documented subset: CD45RA+ positively selected. This receptor was identified in a man aged 30 to 39 in good health. CDR3 nucleotide sequence: TGTGCCAGCAGCCAGGGCCTCCGGGAGACCCAGTACTTC. It yields the protein CASSQGLRETQYF. Full variable domain (remainder filled in from reference TRBV7-3 and TRBJ2-5): GAGVSQTPSNKVTEKGKYVELRCDPISGHTALYWYRQSLGQGPEFLIYFQGTGAADDSGLPNDRFFAVRPEGSVSTLKIQRTERGDSAVYLCASSQGLRETQYFGPGTRLLVL.